These 25 T cell receptor beta chains came from one sample sequenced in a study of T cells after posttransplantation cyclophosphamide. This table comes from immunoSEQ multiplex PCR, and its TCRdb copy is limited to in-frame clones, with some not included. Found here are under 15,000 clones, no singletons; the ten largest cover roughly a quarter. A marrow graft followed busulfan-fludarabine conditioning, with cyclophosphamide on days +3 and +4. Sequencing used PBMCs, obtained after allogeneic stem cell transplant with posttransplant cyclophosphamide. These receptors originate from a female patient in her forties or fifties who received an allogeneic stem cell transplant from an unrelated donor, was CMV-positive, and had acute GVHD only. These T cells may partly come from the graft donor.

The table lists this clone with many counts. The gene calls are TRBV4-2 and TRBJ1-1, with D tentatively TRBD1 (5 bases). The V end lost 2 bases, the J end lost 7 bases, and 20 bases lay between the germline ends. Germline lookup yields CDR1 LGHNA and CDR2 YNFKEQ. This CDR3 is built from 16 residues. The CDR3 region has the DNA TGTGCCAGCAGCCAAAGATTCGGGCAGGGTGTCGATGAAGCTTTCTTT. It codes for CASSQRFGQGVDEAFF.

This clone has a count of ten or more. The chain carries TRBV6-5 and TRBJ2-3, with TRBD1 matching 10 bases. The V gene's germline CDR1 is MNHEY and CDR2 SVGAGI. This CDR3 contains 13 residues. Trimming removed 5 bases from V and 9 bases from J; junction bases left unmatched: 5. The CDR3: CASSLTGGRTQYF. In DNA form, the CDR3 reads TGTGCCAGCAGTCTGACAGGGGGCCGCACGCAGTATTTT.

This clone was detected many times. V and J are TRBV29-1 and TRBJ2-3, with D perhaps TRBD2 (6 bases). The CDR3 loop spans 15 amino acids. V was clipped by 4 bases and J by 6 bases, with 20 bases between them. Germline loops: CDR1 SQVTM, CDR2 ANQGSEA. CDR3 sequence: CSVARVAGSPDTQYF. CDR3 DNA sequence: TGCAGCGTTGCCAGGGTGGCCGGGAGTCCCGATACGCAGTATTTT.

This clone was picked up a small number of times. The rearrangement uses TRBV7-9 and TRBJ1-5, with D hard to call. CDR3 length equals 14 residues. V lost 5 bases and J 5 bases, leaving 13 bases between the germline ends. The germline V gene encodes CDR1 SEHNR and CDR2 FQNEAQ (reference sequence). As DNA, the CDR3 is TGTGCCAGCAGCCCAGAAACCACCCATCAGCCCCAGCATTTT. Protein: CASSPETTHQPQHF. Variable domain in full (rest from reference TRBV7-9 and TRBJ1-5): DTGVSQNPRHKITKRGQNVTFRCDPISEHNRLYWYRQTLGQGPEFLTYFQNEAQLEKSRLLSDRFSAERPKGSFSTLEIQRTEQGDSAMYLCASSPETTHQPQHFGDGTRLSIL.

This clone was picked up many times. The chain links TRBV2 to TRBJ2-4; no clear D. Germline CDR1 is SNHLY and CDR2 is FYNNEI. V was trimmed by 6 bases and J by 0 bases, leaving 12 bases between them. This CDR3 spans 15 amino acids. The CDR3 coding sequence is TGTGCCAGCAGGCCGCCAGGATTAGCCAAAAACATTCAGTACTTC. Translation gives CASRPPGLAKNIQYF.

The rearrangement uses TRBV4-2 and TRBJ1-3; D unresolved. V was pared by 1 base and J by 1 base, with 11 bases between. CDR1 and CDR2 (germline): LGHNA, YNFKEQ. This CDR3 is built from 16 residues. The CDR3 DNA is TGTGCCAGCAGCCAAGTTTTGTCAGGATCTGGAAACACCATATATTTT. Protein: CASSQVLSGSGNTIYF.

This clone has a count of ten or more. In DNA, the CDR3 is TGTGCCACCAACGACAGGGGGCTAGGTGGAAACACCATATATTTT. It codes for CATNDRGLGGNTIYF. V gene TRBV19 combines with J gene TRBJ1-3; 10 nucleotides line up with TRBD1. CDR3 length equals 15 residues. V lost 10 bases, J lost 3 bases, and 9 bases stayed unmatched. Germline loops: CDR1 LNHDA, CDR2 SQIVND (reference sequence).

The rearrangement links TRBV28 to TRBJ1-2, with TRBD1 matching 8 bases. CDR3 length equals 15 residues. V was pared by 8 bases and J by 4 bases, with 12 bases of the junction left unmatched. Germline V CDR1 and CDR2: MDHEN, SYDVKM. CDR3 DNA sequence: TGTGCCAGCGCCAGGGGGCCCGGGCGTGTCTATGGCTACACCTTC. Protein: CASARGPGRVYGYTF.

This clone was counted at least ten times. This chain joins TRBV27 and TRBJ2-1; perhaps TRBD2 as D (6 bases). Trimming shortened V by 1 base and J by 7 bases, and 8 bases separated the two germline ends. The CDR3 loop spans 13 amino acids. Germline CDR1 and CDR2: MNHEY and SMNVEV (reference sequence). The DNA for the CDR3 is TGTGCCAGCAGTTTATTTGGAGGGAATGAGCAGTTCTTC. This gives the protein CASSLFGGNEQFF.

This clone was observed at least ten times. The chain is built from TRBV10-2 and TRBJ2-3; a possible D gene is TRBD1 (6 bases). The CDR3 totals 15 residues. Trimming pared 1 base from V and 1 base from J, leaving 9 bases between. The V gene's germline CDR1 is WSHSY and CDR2 SAAADI. CDR3 bases: TGCGCCAGCAGTGAGTGGGGGCGCGGCACAGATACGCAGTATTTT. Translating gives CASSEWGRGTDTQYF.

Regarding this clone: Mismatch with germline at one junction end may stem from a read error. The chain links TRBV7-7 to TRBJ2-3, with 7 positions matching TRBD2. The V gene's germline CDR1 is SSHAT and CDR2 FNYEAQ (reference sequence). CDR3 length: 15 amino acids. The CDR3, as DNA: TGTGCTAGCAGCTTAGCAGGGACTAACGGAGATACGCAGTATTTT. Amino acid sequence: CASSLAGTNGDTQYF. Full variable domain (remainder filled in from reference TRBV7-7 and TRBJ2-3): GAGVSQSPRYKVTKRGQDVTLRCDPISSHATLYWYQQALGQGPEFLTYFNYEAQPDKSGLPSDRFSAERPEGSISTLTIQRTEQRDSAMYRCASSLAGTNGDTQYFGPGTRLTVL.

There are many counts of this clone. This sequence joins TRBV10-2 and TRBJ1-2, with no clear D. CDR3 length: 11 amino acids. Trimming took 3 bases from V and 8 from J, leaving 7 bases between them. Germline CDR1 reads WSHSY; CDR2 reads SAAADI. In DNA form, the CDR3 reads TGCGCCAGCAGTGACAGATCCGGCTACACCTTC. Its protein product is CASSDRSGYTF.

The chain uses TRBV5-1 and TRBJ1-2; D gene unclear. The V end lost 1 base, the J end lost 0 bases, and 10 bases lay between the germline ends. This CDR3 has 15 amino acids. Germline assignment: CDR1 SGHRS and CDR2 YFSETQ. CDR3 in amino acids: CASSLPPPANYGYTF. As DNA, the CDR3 is TGCGCCAGCAGCTTGCCCCCCCCAGCTAACTATGGCTACACCTTC.

This clone is labeled medium-sized. CDR3 DNA sequence: TGTGCCAGCAGTCCCGGGGGACAGTTCAATGAGCAGTTCTTC. Translated: CASSPGGQFNEQFF. V usage is TRBV6-5 and J usage is TRBJ2-1; possible D gene TRBD1, 7 bases. In germline, CDR1 is MNHEY, CDR2 SVGAGI. The CDR3 sequence is 14 residues long. Trimming shortened V by 5 bases and J by 6 bases, and 14 bases separated the two germline ends.

This clone came up many times. V gene TRBV7-8 combines with J gene TRBJ2-7, with TRBD1 as a possible D gene (6 bases). CDR1 is SGHVS, CDR2 FQNEAQ, per germline. CDR3 size: 14 residues. V dropped 3 bases and J dropped 5 bases, with 14 bases sitting between them. CDR3 sequence (DNA): TGTGCCAGCAGCTTCCGGGACAAACCCAACGAGCAGTACTTC. Protein: CASSFRDKPNEQYF.

This clone has only a few counts. The chain has TRBV11-2 and TRBJ1-5; 8 nucleotides match TRBD1. Unmatched junction bases numbered 12, after V lost 5 bases and J lost 0 bases. This CDR3 has 18 residues. Germline lookup yields CDR1 SGHAT and CDR2 FQNNGV. The CDR3 sequence is CASSARQGPRYSNQPQHF. CDR3 nucleotides: TGTGCCAGCAGCGCCCGACAGGGGCCTCGGTATAGCAATCAGCCCCAGCATTTT.

This chain connects TRBV7-3 to TRBJ2-3; the D gene is possibly TRBD1 (5 bases). The CDR3 is 15 residues long. Germline CDR1 reads SGHTA; CDR2 reads FQGTGA. Trimming shortened V by 2 bases and J by 5 bases, and 14 bases separated the two germline ends. CDR3 sequence reads: CASSLGDRTRDTQYF. Written as DNA, the CDR3 is TGTGCCAGCAGCTTAGGCGACAGAACCCGAGATACGCAGTATTTT.

V and J are TRBV7-3 and TRBJ2-1, with unresolved D. V lost 2 bases to trimming and J lost 3 bases, with 14 bases between them. Germline CDR1 is SGHTA and CDR2 is FQGTGA. The CDR3 is 16 amino acids. Here the CDR3 reads CASSLFGGANYNEQFF. CDR3 DNA: TGTGCCAGCAGCTTATTTGGCGGAGCTAACTACAATGAGCAGTTCTTC.

This clone was recorded many times. This chain joins TRBV5-1 and TRBJ2-7, with 10 bases fitting TRBD2. CDR1 is SGHRS and CDR2 is YFSETQ in the germline V gene. This CDR3 region has 14 residues. The junction had 2 bases not matched to a gene; V was cut back by 3 bases and J by 2 bases. The CDR3 is CASSSGTSAYEQYF. The DNA of the CDR3 is TGCGCCAGCAGCTCTGGGACTAGCGCCTACGAGCAGTACTTC. Full variable domain (remainder filled in from reference TRBV5-1 and TRBJ2-7): KAGVTQTPRYLIKTRGQQVTLSCSPISGHRSVSWYQQTPGQGLQFLFEYFSETQRNKGNFPGRFSGRQFSNSRSEMNVSTLELGDSALYLCASSSGTSAYEQYFGPGTRLTVT.

This clone was picked up many times. The J gene is TRBJ2-7, the V gene TRBV15, with a possible D match to TRBD1 (6 bases). Per the germline V gene, CDR1 is LNHNV and CDR2 is YYDKDF (reference sequence). CDR3 length: 14 amino acids. V lost 0 bases and J 4 bases, leaving 10 bases between the germline ends. The CDR3 region is CATSREQGPYEQYF. The CDR3 nucleotides are TGTGCCACCAGCAGAGAACAGGGCCCATACGAGCAGTACTTC.

This rearrangement joins TRBV5-1 to TRBJ2-2; D remains ambiguous. This CDR3 is built from 15 residues. Between the trimmed V and J ends, which lost 0 bases and 2 bases, there was a span of 8 bases. The germline CDR1 and CDR2 sequences are SGHRS and YFSETQ. The CDR3 spells CASSLDSVNTGELFF. CDR3 DNA: TGCGCCAGCAGCTTGGATTCGGTAAACACCGGGGAGCTGTTTTTT.

There are many counts of this clone. The rearrangement uses TRBV6-5 and TRBJ2-7, with D maybe TRBD1 (6 bases). Per the germline V gene, CDR1 is MNHEY and CDR2 is SVGAGI. Deletions cut 0 bases from V and 4 bases from J, with 16 bases between. The CDR3 consists of 16 residues. CDR3 nucleotide sequence: TGTGCCAGCAGTTACTCGACCAGGGGCCAGGGTTACGAGCAGTACTTC. Translated: CASSYSTRGQGYEQYF.

The V gene is TRBV18, the J gene TRBJ2-7; 10 nucleotides agree with TRBD1. The CDR3 is 15 amino acids. In germline, CDR1 is KGHSH, CDR2 LQKENI. V was pared by 4 bases and J by 5 bases, with 8 bases of the junction left unmatched. The CDR3 nucleotides read TGTGCCAGCTCACAAGGACAGGGGGGCTTTCACGAGCAGTACTTC. It translates to CASSQGQGGFHEQYF.

This clone was detected a few times. The chain is built from TRBV27 and TRBJ2-1, with 12 nucleotides matching TRBD1. Germline V gene lookup returns CDR1 MNHEY and CDR2 SMNVEV (reference sequence). The CDR3 runs 16 residues. With 2 bases clipped from V and 12 bases from J, the junction kept 11 bases outside the gene matches. CDR3 nucleotide sequence: TGTGCCAGCAGTTTAAGAGGGACAGGGGGCTCAGAAGGGCAGTTCTTC. It yields the protein CASSLRGTGGSEGQFF.

In this sample, this clone turned up many times. The rearrangement uses TRBV4-1 and TRBJ1-1; TRBD1 aligns across 8 bases. Germline V gives CDR1 MGHRA, CDR2 YSYEKL. The CDR3 spans 15 residues. V shed 3 bases, J shed 1 base, and the junction held 4 bases outside the gene matches. The CDR3 is CASSHPDRGNTEAFF. As DNA, the CDR3 is TGCGCCAGCAGCCACCCCGACAGGGGGAACACTGAAGCTTTCTTT.